A single sample is the source of the 18 T cell receptor beta chains below, sequenced in a study of PD-1 blockade in mismatch repair-deficient tumors. The method was immunoSEQ multiplex PCR; TCRdb's version includes in-frame clones alone and lacks a portion of them. Of about 38,000 clones listed, roughly 77% are singletons. Specimen: peripheral blood, collected 4 weeks after starting pembrolizumab. The source is an adult with mismatch repair-deficient cancer.

V usage is TRBV10-3 and J usage is TRBJ2-7; 12 positions match TRBD2. CDR1 and CDR2 (germline): ENHRY, SYGVKD. The CDR3 loop spans 18 amino acids. V lost 0 bases to trimming and J lost 3 bases; unmatched junction nucleotides: 9. In DNA, the CDR3 is TGTGCCATCAGTGAGTCGTGGCTAGCGGGAGGGCCGGGCTACGAGCAGTACTTC. As protein: CAISESWLAGGPGYEQYF.

V is TRBV4-1 and J is TRBJ2-3, with TRBD2 matching over 12 bases. V was clipped by 4 bases and J by 2 bases; unmatched bases: 7. From germline, CDR1 is MGHRA and CDR2 YSYEKL. The CDR3 runs 17 residues. DNA for the CDR3: TGCGCCAGCAGCCCACGGGGACTAGCGGGTAACACAGATACGCAGTATTTT. This translates into CASSPRGLAGNTDTQYF.

This clone was counted between two and nine times. The chain uses TRBV5-6 and TRBJ2-1; tentatively, D is TRBD1 or TRBD2 (5 bases each). The CDR3 covers 17 residues. V lost 0 bases and J lost 5, with 18 bases in between. The germline V gene encodes CDR1 SGHDT and CDR2 YYEEEE. The chain's CDR3 is CASSLDRGAGGNNEQFF. The CDR3 coding sequence is TGTGCCAGCAGCTTGGATAGGGGTGCGGGTGGCAACAATGAGCAGTTCTTC.

The chain employs TRBV5-1 and TRBJ2-4, with 12 bases matching TRBD1. CDR1 is SGHRS and CDR2 is YFSETQ in the germline V gene. There are 18 residues in the CDR3. J gave up 6 bases and V 4 bases, and 14 bases lay outside the gene matches. The CDR3 DNA sequence: TGCGCCAGCAGCGCTCCTGTCGGGACAGGGGGCGCAACAAACATTCAGTACTTC. Residues: CASSAPVGTGGATNIQYF.

The CDR3 loop reads CASRGTGLRYEQYF. As DNA, the CDR3 is TGTGCCAGCCGCGGGACAGGACTTCGTTACGAGCAGTACTTC. The chain is built from TRBV28 and TRBJ2-7, with TRBD1 matching over 8 bases. The V segment lost 8 bases and the J segment 4 bases; nucleotides outside the gene matches: 10. In germline, CDR1 is MDHEN, CDR2 SYDVKM. This CDR3 is 14 amino acids long. The complete variable domain, with remaining parts taken from reference TRBV28 and TRBJ2-7, reads DVKVTQSSRYLVKRTGEKVFLECVQDMDHENMFWYRQDPGLGLRLIYFSYDVKMKEKGDIPEGYSVSREKKERFSLILESASTNQTSMYLCASRGTGLRYEQYFGPGTRLTVT.

The chain combines TRBV5-1 with TRBJ2-1, with TRBD2 identical over 11 bases. The CDR3 runs to 19 residues. V lost 0 bases to trimming and J lost 3 bases; unmatched junction nucleotides: 11. Per germline, CDR1 SGHRS and CDR2 YFSETQ. The CDR3 sequence: CASSLDPTSGSWVYNEQFF. The DNA for the CDR3 is TGCGCCAGCAGCTTGGACCCCACTAGCGGGAGTTGGGTCTACAATGAGCAGTTCTTC.

V is TRBV28 and J is TRBJ2-1; 7 nucleotides line up with TRBD2. This CDR3 region has 18 residues. After removal of 3 bases from V and 2 bases from J, the junction contained 13 bases not matched to a gene. CDR1 is MDHEN and CDR2 is SYDVKM in the germline V gene. The CDR3 DNA is TGTGCCAGCAGTTTTGCCGGGATGGCGGGAGTCACCTACAATGAGCAGTTCTTC. Translating it yields CASSFAGMAGVTYNEQFF.

This clone showed up just a few times. A much larger clone lies a single base off, so this may be a read error. The chain is built from TRBV6-4 and TRBJ2-1; no clear D. Trimming removed 0 bases at V and 3 bases at J, with 3 bases between. CDR1 is MRHNA and CDR2 is SNTAGT in the germline V gene. The CDR3 is 13 residues long. CDR3 sequence reads: CASSDSDYNEQFF. The CDR3 bases are TGTGCCAGCAGTGACTCGGACTACAATGAGCAGTTCTTC.

The genes are TRBV5-4 and TRBJ1-2; a weak D match, TRBD1 (5 bases). Per germline, CDR1 SGHNT and CDR2 YYREEE (reference sequence). CDR3 size: 16 residues. Trimming pared 5 bases from V and 8 bases from J, leaving 25 bases between. The CDR3 sequence is CASSRPSGGTDNGYTF. In nucleotides, the CDR3 is TGTGCCAGCAGTAGGCCGAGTGGTGGGACCGACAACGGCTACACCTTC.

The V and J genes are TRBV11-2 and TRBJ2-7, with D uncertain. Germline V lookup: CDR1 SGHAT, CDR2 FQNNGV. Deletions cut 0 bases from V and 12 bases from J, with 12 bases between. The CDR3 has 12 amino acids. CDR3 sequence (DNA): TGTGCCAGCAGCTTAGAACCCCATAGATCGTACTTC. It yields the protein CASSLEPHRSYF.

The chain couples TRBV6-5 to TRBJ2-1; a weak D match, TRBD2 (5 bases). Germline lookup yields CDR1 MNHEY and CDR2 SVGAGI. The ends were cut back, 6 bases at V and 3 bases at J, with 9 bases in the middle. The CDR3 extends over 13 amino acids. CDR3 DNA: TGTGCCAGCAGCCTCCGGGACTACAATGAGCAGTTCTTC. Translating gives CASSLRDYNEQFF.

V and J are TRBV11-3 and TRBJ2-1, with TRBD2 matching over 11 bases. The germline gives CDR1 SGHNT, CDR2 YENEEA. CDR3 length equals 16 residues. V lost 2 bases to trimming and J lost 5 bases; unmatched junction nucleotides: 5. This CDR3 is CASSLTSGSWDNEQFF. The CDR3 region has the DNA TGTGCCAGCAGCTTAACTAGCGGGAGTTGGGACAATGAGCAGTTCTTC. The variable domain in full, completed from reference TRBV11-3 and TRBJ2-1, reads EAGVVQSPRYKIIEKKQPVAFWCNPISGHNTLYWYLQNLGQGPELLIRYENEEAVDDSQLPKDRFSAERLKGVDSTLKIQPAELGDSAVYLCASSLTSGSWDNEQFFGPGTRLTVL.

The CDR3 reads CASSQDKGQGNTIYF. The CDR3, as DNA: TGTGCCAGCAGCCAAGATAAGGGTCAGGGAAACACCATATATTTT. The chain employs TRBV4-2 and TRBJ1-3; unclear D gene. Germline lookup yields CDR1 LGHNA and CDR2 YNFKEQ. The ends were cut back, 0 bases at V and 4 bases at J, with 10 bases in the middle. The CDR3 totals 15 residues.

The chain joins TRBV6-5 to TRBJ1-2; tentative D call: TRBD1 (5 bases). Trimming took 6 bases from V and 7 from J, leaving 18 bases between them. The germline V gene has CDR1 MNHEY and CDR2 SVGAGI. This CDR3 contains 14 residues. The DNA of the CDR3 is TGTGCCAGCAGCACCGGAGGGGCGGCCCGTGGCTACACCTTC. Translation: CASSTGGAARGYTF.

V and J are TRBV4-3 and TRBJ2-1; TRBD2 aligns across 9 bases. Germline CDR1 and CDR2: LGHNA and YSLEER. J lost 4 bases, V lost 0 bases, and 10 bases had no gene match. The CDR3 has 18 residues. CDR3: CASSQDLPASGTYNEQFF. The CDR3 coding sequence is TGCGCCAGCAGCCAAGATCTTCCCGCTAGCGGGACTTACAATGAGCAGTTCTTC.

This clone was counted a single time. V usage is TRBV7-8 and J usage is TRBJ2-5; 7 nucleotides line up with TRBD1. The J segment lost 4 bases and the V segment lost 1 base, leaving 6 bases of the junction unmatched. CDR1 is SGHVS and CDR2 is FQNEAQ in the germline V gene. This CDR3 region has 15 residues. The CDR3 region has the DNA TGTGCCAGCAGCTTAGATGGGGACAGTCCAGAGACCCAGTACTTC. Its translation is CASSLDGDSPETQYF.

The J gene is TRBJ2-7, the V gene TRBV11-2; TRBD1 matches at 7 bases. This CDR3 contains 12 residues. V lost 5 bases and J lost 7; bases outside the gene matches: 5. Germline assignment: CDR1 SGHAT and CDR2 FQNNGV. CDR3 protein: CASSNRDREQYF. CDR3 DNA sequence: TGTGCCAGCAGCAACCGGGACAGAGAGCAGTACTTC.

The chain employs TRBV11-3 and TRBJ2-3; 10 nucleotides line up with TRBD2. This CDR3 spans 16 amino acids. Germline trimming cut 5 bases from V and 1 base from J; bases unmatched to any gene: 6. Germline assignment: CDR1 SGHNT and CDR2 YENEEA. The CDR3 DNA is TGTGCCAGCAGCCTCGGGGGGACTAGCGGCACAGATACGCAGTATTTT. As protein: CASSLGGTSGTDTQYF.